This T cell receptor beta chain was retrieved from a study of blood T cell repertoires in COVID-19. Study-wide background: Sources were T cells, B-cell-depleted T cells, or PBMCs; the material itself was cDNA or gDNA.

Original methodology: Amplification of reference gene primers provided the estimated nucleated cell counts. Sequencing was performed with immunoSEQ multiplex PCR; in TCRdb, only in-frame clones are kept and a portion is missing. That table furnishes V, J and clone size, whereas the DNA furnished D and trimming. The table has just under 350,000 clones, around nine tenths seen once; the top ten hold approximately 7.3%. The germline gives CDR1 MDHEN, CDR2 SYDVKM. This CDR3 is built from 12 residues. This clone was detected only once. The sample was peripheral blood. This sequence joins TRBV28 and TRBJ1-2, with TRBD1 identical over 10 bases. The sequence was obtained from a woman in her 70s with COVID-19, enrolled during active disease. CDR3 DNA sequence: TGTGCAACGTGGGGACAGGGGATTGGCTACACCTTC. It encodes CATWGQGIGYTF.